This TCR beta chain came from a study of T-cell reconstitution after alpha-beta-depleted transplantation in children. This CDR3 comprises 13 residues. V was cut by 1 base and J by 5 bases, with 8 bases left in between. Molecular barcoding with unique molecular identifiers was used for the TCRbeta library. MiXCR, applied by TCRdb to the PCR reads, yields one record per CDR3 protein. The sample consists of 250,000 to 350,000 distinct CDR3 sequences, 9.9% of them appearing once. The input for sequencing was PBMCs from the stem cell graft donor, taken from the stem cell graft. This chain connects TRBV12-3 or TRBV12-4 to TRBJ2-5; D gene uncertain. This sequence originates from a human donor who donated a stem cell graft to a child with SCID. CDR3 coding DNA: TGTGCCAGCAGTTTAGGAAGGTGGGAGACCCAGTACTTC. Protein sequence: CASSLGRWETQYF.